The rows below give T cell receptor beta chains drawn from one sample of a study of T cells in Graves' hyperthyroidism and ophthalmopathy. TCRdb analysed the multiplex PCR reads with MiXCR anew, one entry per CDR3 protein. The sample consists of fewer than 250,000 distinct CDR3 sequences, 15% to 20% of them appearing once. The sample taken for sequencing was blood. Receptors were obtained from a man between 45 and 60 years old with Graves' hyperthyroidism. Both conserved end residues are part of each CDR3. A D gene is named only where the DNA matches it firmly. Clone size is shown for a subset of rows, as once, few, many or a class of expanded clone.

>TRBJ2-5|TRBV3-1|NA|many
CASSQWDQQETQYF
TGTGCCAGCAGCCAGTGGGACCAGCAAGAGACCCAGTACTTC
>TRBJ2-2|TRBV28|NA|NA
CASSLLGTSNFGELFF
TGTGCCAGCAGTTTATTAGGGACATCCAACTTCGGGGAGCTGTTTTTT
>TRBJ2-5|TRBV6-1|NA|NA
CASNLANTQETQYF
TGTGCCAGCAACTTGGCGAATACACAAGAGACCCAGTACTTC
>TRBJ1-6|TRBV3-1|TRBD1|NA
CASSLAGTGDSPLHF
TGTGCCAGCAGCCTAGCCGGGACAGGGGATTCACCCCTCCACTTT
>TRBJ2-7|TRBV24-1|NA|many
CATSDSPGHSYEQYF
TGTGCCACCAGTGATTCCCCGGGACACTCCTACGAGCAGTACTTC
>TRBJ2-5|TRBV6-1|NA|many
CASSETIGTQYF
TGTGCCAGCAGTGAAACGATAGGGACCCAGTACTTC
>TRBJ2-5|TRBV5-1|TRBD2|NA
CASGLAGGQETQYF
TGCGCCAGTGGACTAGCGGGAGGGCAAGAGACCCAGTACTTC
>TRBJ2-7|TRBV12-5|NA|few
CASGPGQTAYEQYF
TGTGCTAGTGGTCCCGGACAGACAGCCTACGAGCAGTACTTC
>TRBJ2-7|TRBV28|NA|many
CASSPPEEAQGGIRIYEQYF
TGTGCCAGCAGTCCCCCCGAAGAAGCCCAGGGTGGGATCAGAATCTACGAGCAGTACTTC
>TRBJ2-1|TRBV12-3/TRBV12-4|NA|many
CASSADSSYNEQFF
TGTGCCAGCAGCGCTGATTCGTCCTACAATGAGCAGTTCTTC
>TRBJ2-5|TRBV20-1|TRBD2|few
CSVSAGPQETQYF
TGCAGTGTCTCAGCGGGGCCCCAAGAGACCCAGTACTTC
>TRBJ2-7|TRBV27|NA|many
CASSVASPSYEQYF
TGTGCCAGCAGCGTAGCGAGCCCGTCCTACGAGCAGTACTTC
>TRBJ1-1|TRBV29-1|TRBD1|many
CSVTGQLNTEAFF
TGCAGCGTGACGGGACAGTTGAACACTGAAGCTTTCTTT
>TRBJ2-3|TRBV27|TRBD2|NA
CASSLGLAADTQYF
TGTGCCAGCAGCCTGGGACTAGCAGCAGATACGCAGTATTTT
>TRBJ2-7|TRBV12-5|TRBD1|once
CASGSTGQAYEQYF
TGTGCTAGTGGCTCAACCGGACAGGCCTACGAGCAGTACTTC
>TRBJ2-5|TRBV6-2/TRBV6-3|NA|many
CASRQETQYF
TGTGCCAGCAGGCAAGAGACCCAGTACTTC
>TRBJ1-2|TRBV11-3|NA|few
CASSLVPGLNYGYTF
TGTGCCAGCAGCTTAGTCCCAGGGTTGAATTATGGCTACACCTTC
>TRBJ2-3|TRBV6-9|TRBD1|NA
CASSFGTGGVHTQYF
TGTGCCAGCAGTTTCGGGACAGGGGGGGTCCATACGCAGTATTTT
>TRBJ2-1|TRBV28|NA|NA
CASSLRQSLGEQFF
TGTGCCAGCAGTTTAAGACAGTCCCTCGGTGAGCAGTTCTTC
>TRBJ1-1|TRBV18|NA|many
CASSFSGGNTEAFF
TGTGCCAGCTCTTTTTCTGGGGGCAACACTGAAGCTTTCTTT
>TRBJ1-4|TRBV11-2|NA|many
CASSTSIEEKLFF
TGTGCCAGCAGCACCAGTATCGAGGAAAAACTGTTTTTT
>TRBJ2-7|TRBV10-3|NA|NA
CAIRGGGGRYEQYF
TGTGCCATCAGGGGGGGAGGGGGCCGATACGAGCAGTACTTC
>TRBJ1-1|TRBV28|TRBD1|NA
CASSWDREFTEAFF
TGTGCCAGCAGTTGGGACAGGGAGTTTACTGAAGCTTTCTTT
>TRBJ1-1|TRBV19|TRBD1|few
CASSPGQGQTFTEAFF
TGTGCCAGTAGTCCAGGACAGGGGCAAACTTTCACTGAAGCTTTCTTT
>TRBJ2-1|TRBV5-5|TRBD1|NA
CASSSQGASYNEQFF
TGTGCCAGCAGCTCGCAGGGGGCCTCCTACAATGAGCAGTTCTTC
>TRBJ2-1|TRBV24-1|NA|NA
CATSDLWPEEQFF
TGTGCCACCAGTGATTTGTGGCCAGAGGAGCAGTTCTTC
>TRBJ2-7|TRBV7-2|TRBD2|many
CASSLGSGPGYEQYF
TGTGCCAGCAGCTTAGGTAGCGGGCCTGGCTACGAGCAGTACTTC
>TRBJ1-4|TRBV28|NA|few
CASSLGGTHEKLFF
TGTGCCAGCAGTTTGGGAGGGACCCATGAAAAACTGTTTTTT
>TRBJ2-5|TRBV24-1|TRBD2|many
CATSSTTSGSIETQYF
TGTGCCACTTCATCAACGACTAGCGGGAGTATTGAGACCCAGTACTTC
>TRBJ2-1|TRBV28|TRBD1|NA
CASGLMRRDRRGGEQFF
TGTGCCAGCGGACTGATGAGGAGGGACAGGCGCGGCGGTGAGCAGTTCTTC
>TRBJ2-3|TRBV7-3|NA|many
CASSTTGDYTDTQYF
TGTGCCAGCAGCACAACAGGGGACTACACAGATACGCAGTATTTT
>TRBJ2-7|TRBV2|NA|many
CASNEGLSYEQYF
TGTGCCAGCAACGAGGGACTCTCCTACGAGCAGTACTTC
>TRBJ1-5|TRBV15|NA|many
CATSRVFPVSNQPQHF
TGTGCCACCAGCAGAGTTTTCCCGGTTAGCAATCAGCCCCAGCATTTT
>TRBJ1-2|TRBV3-1|NA|many
CASSQENRGGYTF
TGTGCCAGCAGCCAAGAAAACCGGGGAGGCTACACCTTC
>TRBJ2-3|TRBV20-1|NA|NA
CSARGWTSTDTQYF
TGCAGTGCTAGAGGATGGACTAGCACAGATACGCAGTATTTT
>TRBJ2-1|TRBV6-2/TRBV6-3|NA|NA
CASTIPGYYNEQFF
TGTGCCAGCACGATTCCGGGATACTACAATGAGCAGTTCTTC
>TRBJ2-1|TRBV24-1|NA|few
CATSDFSASSYNEQFF
TGTGCCACCAGTGATTTTTCGGCGAGCTCCTACAATGAGCAGTTCTTC
>TRBJ2-7|TRBV12-5|TRBD1|NA
CASGPGQGREQYF
TGTGCTAGTGGCCCGGGACAGGGCCGCGAGCAGTACTTC
>TRBJ2-1|TRBV27|NA|many
CASTLDPRNNEQFF
TGTGCCAGCACACTGGATCCGAGAAACAATGAGCAGTTCTTC
>TRBJ2-1|TRBV20-1|NA|NA
CSARHPLAGTYNEQFF
TGCAGTGCTAGACATCCCCTGGCGGGGACCTACAATGAGCAGTTCTTC
>TRBJ1-4|TRBV12-5|TRBD1|NA
CASGVGQAANEKLFF
TGTGCTAGTGGTGTGGGACAGGCAGCTAATGAAAAACTGTTTTTT